This TCR beta chain is from a study of blood T cell repertoires in COVID-19. The protocol was immunoSEQ multiplex PCR, while the TCRdb copy is restricted to in-frame clones and leaves out a portion. The sample has around 250,000 clones; roughly 90% are singletons. Trimming stripped 3 bases from V and 3 bases from J, with 15 bases between. The CDR3 totals 16 residues. Germline CDR1 and CDR2: KGHSH and LQKENI. The chain has TRBV18 and TRBJ1-3; tentatively, D is TRBD1 (5 bases). Sequencing input: PBMCs or T cells enriched from blood (not recorded which). The clonotype was recovered from a woman between 25 and 40 years old who had recovered from COVID-19. CDR3 sequence reads: CASSPVSGGVGNTIYF. CDR3 nucleotides: TGTGCCAGCTCACCTGTATCGGGGGGAGTTGGAAACACCATATATTTT.